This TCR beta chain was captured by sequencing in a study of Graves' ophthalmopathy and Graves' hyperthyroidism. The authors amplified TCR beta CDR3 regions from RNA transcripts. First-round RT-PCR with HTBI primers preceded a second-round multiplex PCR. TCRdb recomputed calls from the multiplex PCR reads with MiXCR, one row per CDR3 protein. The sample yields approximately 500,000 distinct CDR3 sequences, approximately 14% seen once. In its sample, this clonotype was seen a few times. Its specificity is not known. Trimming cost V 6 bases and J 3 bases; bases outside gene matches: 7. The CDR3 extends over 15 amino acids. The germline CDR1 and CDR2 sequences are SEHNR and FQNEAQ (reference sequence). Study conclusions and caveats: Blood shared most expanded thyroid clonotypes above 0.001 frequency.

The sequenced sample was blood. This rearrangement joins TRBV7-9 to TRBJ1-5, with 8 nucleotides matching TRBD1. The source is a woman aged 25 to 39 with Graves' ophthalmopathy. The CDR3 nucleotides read TGTGCCAGCAGTCCCCCGGGACAGGTCAATCAGCCCCAGCATTTT. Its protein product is CASSPPGQVNQPQHF.